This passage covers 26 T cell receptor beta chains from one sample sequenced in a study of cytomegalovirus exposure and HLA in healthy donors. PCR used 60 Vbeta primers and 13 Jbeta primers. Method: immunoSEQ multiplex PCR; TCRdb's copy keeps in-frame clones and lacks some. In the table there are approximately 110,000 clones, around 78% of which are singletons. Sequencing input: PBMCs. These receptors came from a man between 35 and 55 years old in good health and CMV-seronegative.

DNA of the CDR3: TGCGCCAGCAGCCAAGATCTGGGACAGGGAAGCAATTCACCCCTCCACTTT. Its protein is CASSQDLGQGSNSPLHF. V and J are TRBV4-3 and TRBJ1-6; 9 positions agree with TRBD1. Germline CDR1 is LGHNA and CDR2 is YSLEER. This CDR3 has 17 residues. The V segment lost 0 bases and the J segment 7 bases; nucleotides outside the gene matches: 7.

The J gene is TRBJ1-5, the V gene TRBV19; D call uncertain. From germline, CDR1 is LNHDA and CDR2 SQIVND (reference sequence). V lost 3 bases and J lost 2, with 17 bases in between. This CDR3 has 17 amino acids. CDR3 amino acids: CASSIFLGDRGNQPQHF. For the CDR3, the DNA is TGTGCCAGTAGTATCTTCTTGGGAGATAGGGGCAATCAGCCCCAGCATTTT. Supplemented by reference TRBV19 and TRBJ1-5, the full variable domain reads DGGITQSPKYLFRKEGQNVTLSCEQNLNHDAMYWYRQDPGQGLRLIYYSQIVNDFQKGDIAEGYSVSREKKESFPLTVTSAQKNPTAFYLCASSIFLGDRGNQPQHFGDGTRLSIL.

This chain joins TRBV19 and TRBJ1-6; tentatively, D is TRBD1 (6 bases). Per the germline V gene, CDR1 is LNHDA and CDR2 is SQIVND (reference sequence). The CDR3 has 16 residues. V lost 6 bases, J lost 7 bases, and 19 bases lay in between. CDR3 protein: CASSGIRTVGNSPLHF. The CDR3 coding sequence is TGTGCCAGTAGCGGGATCAGGACAGTGGGAAATTCACCCCTCCACTTT. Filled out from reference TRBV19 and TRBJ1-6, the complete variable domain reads DGGITQSPKYLFRKEGQNVTLSCEQNLNHDAMYWYRQDPGQGLRLIYYSQIVNDFQKGDIAEGYSVSREKKESFPLTVTSAQKNPTAFYLCASSGIRTVGNSPLHFGNGTRLTVT.

In nucleotides, the CDR3 is TGTGCCAGCAGCTTACCTAGCGGGGGGTTGCATGAGCAGTTCTTC. Translated: CASSLPSGGLHEQFF. The gene calls are TRBV13 and TRBJ2-1; 11 bases agree with TRBD2. Losses at the gene ends were 2 bases for V and 8 bases for J; bases not matched to a gene: 5. This CDR3 spans 15 amino acids. From germline, CDR1 is PRHDT and CDR2 FYEKMQ (reference sequence).

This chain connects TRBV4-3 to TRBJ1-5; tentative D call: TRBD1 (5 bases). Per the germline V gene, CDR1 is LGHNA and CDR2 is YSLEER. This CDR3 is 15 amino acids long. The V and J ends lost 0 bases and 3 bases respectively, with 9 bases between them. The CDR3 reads CASSQDGRANQPQHF. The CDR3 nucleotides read TGCGCCAGCAGCCAAGATGGCAGGGCCAATCAGCCCCAGCATTTT.

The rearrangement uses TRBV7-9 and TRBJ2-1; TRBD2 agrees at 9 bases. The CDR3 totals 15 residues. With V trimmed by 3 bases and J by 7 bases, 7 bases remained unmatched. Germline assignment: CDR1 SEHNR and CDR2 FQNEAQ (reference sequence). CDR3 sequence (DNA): TGTGCCAGCAGCTTTGGCGGGGGGGCGAAAAATGAGCAGTTCTTC. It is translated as CASSFGGGAKNEQFF. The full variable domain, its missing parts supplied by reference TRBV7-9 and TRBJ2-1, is DTGVSQNPRHKITKRGQNVTFRCDPISEHNRLYWYRQTLGQGPEFLTYFQNEAQLEKSRLLSDRFSAERPKGSFSTLEIQRTEQGDSAMYLCASSFGGGAKNEQFFGPGTRLTVL.

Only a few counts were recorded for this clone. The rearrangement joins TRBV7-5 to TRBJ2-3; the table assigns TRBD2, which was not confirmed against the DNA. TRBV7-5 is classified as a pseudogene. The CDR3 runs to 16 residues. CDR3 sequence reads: CARSPGRGTHTDTQYF. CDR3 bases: TGTGCCAGAAGCCCCGGGAGAGGGACCCACACAGATACGCAGTATTTT.

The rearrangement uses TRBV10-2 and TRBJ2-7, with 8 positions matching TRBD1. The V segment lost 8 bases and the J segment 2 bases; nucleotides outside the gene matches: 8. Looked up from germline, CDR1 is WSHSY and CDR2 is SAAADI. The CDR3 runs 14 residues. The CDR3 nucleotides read TGCGCCAGCGGGCCGGGACAGGCGACCTACGAGCAGTACTTC. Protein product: CASGPGQATYEQYF.

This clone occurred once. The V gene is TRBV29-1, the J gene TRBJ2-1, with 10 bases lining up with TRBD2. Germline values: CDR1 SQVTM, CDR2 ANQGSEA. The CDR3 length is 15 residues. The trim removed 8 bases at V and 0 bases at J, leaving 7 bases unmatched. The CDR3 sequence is CSLFLAGGSYNEQFF. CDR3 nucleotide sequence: TGCAGCCTATTCTTAGCGGGGGGCTCCTACAATGAGCAGTTCTTC.

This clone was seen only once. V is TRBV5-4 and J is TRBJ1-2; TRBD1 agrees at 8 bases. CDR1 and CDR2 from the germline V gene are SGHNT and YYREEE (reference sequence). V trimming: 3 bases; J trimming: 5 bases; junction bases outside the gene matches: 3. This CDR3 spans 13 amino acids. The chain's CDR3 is CASSWDRQYGYTF. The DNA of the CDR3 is TGTGCCAGCAGCTGGGACAGGCAGTATGGCTACACCTTC.

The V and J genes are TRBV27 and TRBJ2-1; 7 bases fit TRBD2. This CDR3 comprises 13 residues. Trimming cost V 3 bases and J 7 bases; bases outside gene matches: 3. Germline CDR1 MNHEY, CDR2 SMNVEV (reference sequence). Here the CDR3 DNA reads TGTGCCAGCAGTTTCGGGCGGGGGAATGAGCAGTTCTTC. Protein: CASSFGRGNEQFF.

The CDR3 here is CASTEGRMNTEAFF. The CDR3 DNA reads as TGTGCCAGCACCGAAGGGAGGATGAACACTGAAGCTTTCTTT. The rearrangement links TRBV13 to TRBJ1-1, with D hard to call. Trimming cost V 7 bases and J 0 bases, with 12 bases left between them. The CDR3 is 14 residues long. The V gene's germline CDR1 is PRHDT and CDR2 FYEKMQ (reference sequence).

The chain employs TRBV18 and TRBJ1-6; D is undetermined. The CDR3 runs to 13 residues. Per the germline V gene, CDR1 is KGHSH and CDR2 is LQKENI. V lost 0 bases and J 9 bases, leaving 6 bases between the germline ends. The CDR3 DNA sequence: TGTGCCAGCTCACCACCGGGAGGTTCACCCCTCCACTTT. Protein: CASSPPGGSPLHF.

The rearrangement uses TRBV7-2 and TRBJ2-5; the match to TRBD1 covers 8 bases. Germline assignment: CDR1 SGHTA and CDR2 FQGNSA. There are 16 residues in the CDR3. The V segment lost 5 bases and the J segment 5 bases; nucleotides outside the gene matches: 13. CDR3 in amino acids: CASSRNRPGGRETQYF. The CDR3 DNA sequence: TGTGCCAGCAGCCGCAACCGTCCAGGGGGCAGGGAGACCCAGTACTTC.

This chain's CDR3 is CASSDIQGPQETQYF. In nucleotides, the CDR3 is TGTGCCAGCAGTGATATCCAGGGTCCCCAAGAGACCCAGTACTTC. The chain recombines TRBV6-1 with TRBJ2-5; the D gene is possibly TRBD1 (5 bases). CDR3 length equals 15 residues. Looked up from germline, CDR1 is MNHNS and CDR2 is SASEGT. The ends were cut back, 3 bases at V and 1 base at J, with 12 bases in the middle.

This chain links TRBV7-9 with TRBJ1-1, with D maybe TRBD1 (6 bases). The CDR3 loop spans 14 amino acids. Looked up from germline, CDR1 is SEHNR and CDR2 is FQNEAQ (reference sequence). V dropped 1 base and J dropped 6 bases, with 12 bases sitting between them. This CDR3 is CASSLVVQGPEAFF. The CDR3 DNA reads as TGTGCCAGCAGCTTAGTGGTACAGGGCCCTGAAGCTTTCTTT.

The CDR3 coding sequence is TGTGCCAGCAGCTTAGGGTGGACAGGGGGAAACACCGGGGAGCTGTTTTTT. Translating gives CASSLGWTGGNTGELFF. The rearrangement joins TRBV7-9 to TRBJ2-2, with 10 bases identical to TRBD1. Germline V gene sequence: CDR1 SEHNR, CDR2 FQNEAQ (reference sequence). V gave up 1 base and J gave up 2 bases; unmatched junction bases: 4. The CDR3 runs to 17 residues.

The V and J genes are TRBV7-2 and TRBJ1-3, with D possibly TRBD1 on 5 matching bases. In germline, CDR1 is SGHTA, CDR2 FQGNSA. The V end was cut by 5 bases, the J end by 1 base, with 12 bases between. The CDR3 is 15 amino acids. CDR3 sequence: CASSPWTKSGNTIYF. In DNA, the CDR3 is TGTGCCAGCAGCCCCTGGACAAAATCTGGAAACACCATATATTTT.

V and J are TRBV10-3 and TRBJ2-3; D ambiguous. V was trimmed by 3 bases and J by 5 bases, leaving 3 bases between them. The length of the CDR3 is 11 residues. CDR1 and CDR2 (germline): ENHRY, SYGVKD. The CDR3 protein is CAISDVDTQYF. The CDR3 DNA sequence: TGTGCCATCAGTGACGTAGATACGCAGTATTTT.

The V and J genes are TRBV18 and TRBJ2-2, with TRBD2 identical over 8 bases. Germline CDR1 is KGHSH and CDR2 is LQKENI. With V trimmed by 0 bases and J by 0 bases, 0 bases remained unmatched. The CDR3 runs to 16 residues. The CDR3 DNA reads TGTGCCAGCTCACCACCTAGCGGGGCGAACACCGGGGAGCTGTTTTTT. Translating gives CASSPPSGANTGELFF.

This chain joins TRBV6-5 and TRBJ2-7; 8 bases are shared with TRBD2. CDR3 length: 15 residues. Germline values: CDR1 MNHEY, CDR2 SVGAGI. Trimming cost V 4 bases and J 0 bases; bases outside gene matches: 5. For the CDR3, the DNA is TGTGCCAGCAGTTTACGGGGGGGACCCTCCTACGAGCAGTACTTC. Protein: CASSLRGGPSYEQYF.

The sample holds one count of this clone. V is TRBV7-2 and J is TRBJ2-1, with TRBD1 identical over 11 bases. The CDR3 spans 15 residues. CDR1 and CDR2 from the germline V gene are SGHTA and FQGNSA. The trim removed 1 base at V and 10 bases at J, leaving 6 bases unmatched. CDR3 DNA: TGTGCCAGCAGCTTAGTAGGACAGGGGGCGACAGAGCAGTTCTTC. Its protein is CASSLVGQGATEQFF.

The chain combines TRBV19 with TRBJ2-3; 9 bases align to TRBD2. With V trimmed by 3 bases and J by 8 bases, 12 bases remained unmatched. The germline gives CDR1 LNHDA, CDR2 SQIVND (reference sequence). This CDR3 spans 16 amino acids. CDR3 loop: CASSIPGGGGRFTQYF. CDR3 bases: TGTGCCAGTAGTATTCCCGGCGGGGGGGGCCGATTTACGCAGTATTTT.

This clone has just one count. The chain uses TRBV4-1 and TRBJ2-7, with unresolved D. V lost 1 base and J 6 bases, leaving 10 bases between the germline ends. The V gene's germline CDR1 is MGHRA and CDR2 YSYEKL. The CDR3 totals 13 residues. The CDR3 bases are TGCGCCAGCAGCCAAGGGTATCTCAGCGAGCAGTACTTC. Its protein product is CASSQGYLSEQYF.

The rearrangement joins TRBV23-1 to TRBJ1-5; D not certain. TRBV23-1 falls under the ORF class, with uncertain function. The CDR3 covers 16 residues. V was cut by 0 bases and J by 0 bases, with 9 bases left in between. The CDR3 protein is CASSQSLVYSNQPQHF. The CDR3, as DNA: TGCGCCAGCAGTCAATCGTTAGTTTATAGCAATCAGCCCCAGCATTTT.

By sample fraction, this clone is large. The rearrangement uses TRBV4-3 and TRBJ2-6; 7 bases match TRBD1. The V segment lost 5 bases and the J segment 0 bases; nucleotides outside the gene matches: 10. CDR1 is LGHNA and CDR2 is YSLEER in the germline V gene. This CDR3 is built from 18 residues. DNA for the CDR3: TGCGCCAGCAGCGCAGCCGGGACAGAGAACTCTGGGGCCAACGTCCTGACTTTC. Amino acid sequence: CASSAAGTENSGANVLTF.